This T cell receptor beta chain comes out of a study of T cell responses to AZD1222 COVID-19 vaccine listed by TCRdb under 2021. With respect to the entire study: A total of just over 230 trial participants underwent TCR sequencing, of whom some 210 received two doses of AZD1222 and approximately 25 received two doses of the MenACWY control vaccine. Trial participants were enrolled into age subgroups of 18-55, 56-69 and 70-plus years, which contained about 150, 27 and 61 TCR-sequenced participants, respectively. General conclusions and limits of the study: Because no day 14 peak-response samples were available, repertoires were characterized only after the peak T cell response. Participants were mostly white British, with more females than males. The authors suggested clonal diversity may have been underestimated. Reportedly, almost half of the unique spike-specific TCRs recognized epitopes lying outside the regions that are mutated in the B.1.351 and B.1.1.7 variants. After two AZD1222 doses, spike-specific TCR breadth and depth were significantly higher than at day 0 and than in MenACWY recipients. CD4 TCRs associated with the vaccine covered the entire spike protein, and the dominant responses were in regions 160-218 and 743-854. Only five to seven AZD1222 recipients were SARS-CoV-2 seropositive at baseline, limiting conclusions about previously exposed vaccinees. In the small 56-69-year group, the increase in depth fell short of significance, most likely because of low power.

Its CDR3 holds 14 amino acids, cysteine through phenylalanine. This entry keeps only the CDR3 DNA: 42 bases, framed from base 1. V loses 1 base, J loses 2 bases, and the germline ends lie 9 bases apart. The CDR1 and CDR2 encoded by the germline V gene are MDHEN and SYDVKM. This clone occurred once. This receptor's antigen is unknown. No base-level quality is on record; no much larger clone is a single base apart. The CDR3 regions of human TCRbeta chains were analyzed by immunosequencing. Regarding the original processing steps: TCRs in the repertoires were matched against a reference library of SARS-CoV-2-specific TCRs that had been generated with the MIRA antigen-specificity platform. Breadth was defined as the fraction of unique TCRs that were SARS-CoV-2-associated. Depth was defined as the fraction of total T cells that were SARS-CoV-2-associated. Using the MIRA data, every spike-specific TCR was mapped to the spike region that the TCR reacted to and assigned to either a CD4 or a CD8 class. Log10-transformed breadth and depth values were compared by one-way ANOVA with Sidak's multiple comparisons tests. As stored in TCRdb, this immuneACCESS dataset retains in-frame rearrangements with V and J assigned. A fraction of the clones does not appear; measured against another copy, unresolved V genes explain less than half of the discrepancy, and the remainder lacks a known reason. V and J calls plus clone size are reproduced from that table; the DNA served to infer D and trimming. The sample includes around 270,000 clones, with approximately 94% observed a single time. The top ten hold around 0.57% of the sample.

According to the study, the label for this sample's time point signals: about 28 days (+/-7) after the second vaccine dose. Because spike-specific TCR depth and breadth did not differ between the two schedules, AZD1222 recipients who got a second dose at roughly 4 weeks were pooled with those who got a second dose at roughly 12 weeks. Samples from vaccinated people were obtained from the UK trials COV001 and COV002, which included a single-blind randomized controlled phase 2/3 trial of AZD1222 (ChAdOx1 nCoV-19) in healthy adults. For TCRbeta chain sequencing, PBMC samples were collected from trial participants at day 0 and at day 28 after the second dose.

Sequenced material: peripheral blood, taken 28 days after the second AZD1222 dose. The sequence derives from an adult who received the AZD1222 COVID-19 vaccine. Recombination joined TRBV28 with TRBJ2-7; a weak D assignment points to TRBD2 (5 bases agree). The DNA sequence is TGTGCCAGCAGTTTATCCGGGGTTACCTACGAGCAGTACTTC. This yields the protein CASSLSGVTYEQYF.